What follows is one TCR beta chain and its context. Clones were read by immunoSEQ multiplex PCR, and TCRdb kept only the in-frame ones, dropping some. The data contain fewer than 400,000 clones, more than 70% of them seen just once; the ten biggest clones take up about 2.7%. The CDR3 totals 12 residues. Germline V gives CDR1 KGHDR, CDR2 SFDVKD. V shed 5 bases and J shed 9 bases, with 10 bases lying between them. The data belong to a study of blood T cell repertoires in COVID-19. Across the whole study: Whether acute or convalescent, the COVID-19 samples came from the United States, Italy and Spain. Nucleic acid was either cDNA or gDNA, and it came from T cells, B-cell-depleted T cells, or PBMCs.

V and J are TRBV24-1 and TRBJ2-1; D uncertain. The specimen was peripheral blood. The receptor was isolated from a man aged 30 to 45 with active or convalescent COVID-19. The CDR3: CATSVSQREQFF. As DNA, the CDR3 is TGTGCCACCAGTGTAAGTCAGCGTGAGCAGTTCTTC.